The rows below give T cell receptor beta chains drawn from one sample of a study of T cells in Graves' hyperthyroidism and ophthalmopathy. TCRdb called the multiplex PCR reads again in MiXCR, with one record for every CDR3 protein. Altogether a few hundred thousand distinct CDR3 sequences are present, around a fifth being singletons, with the ten largest covering under 55%. Sequencing used blood. The source is a woman in her 70s with Graves' ophthalmopathy. The CDR3 runs from the conserved cysteine through the conserved F or W. The D gene is left open where the match is weak. Some rows mark clone size as missing; the rest say once, few, many or name a class of expanded clone.

few TRBJ1-1 NA TRBV5-5 CASSLEPVTGTEAFF TGTGCCAGCAGCTTGGAGCCAGTAACGGGCACTGAAGCTTTCTTT
NA TRBJ2-3 NA TRBV5-1 CASSLVQGSDTQYF TGCGCCAGCAGCTTGGTACAAGGGTCTGATACGCAGTATTTT
NA TRBJ2-7 TRBD2 TRBV10-3 CAIGVASGSSEQYF TGTGCCATCGGGGTGGCTAGCGGGAGCTCCGAGCAGTACTTC
few TRBJ2-7 NA TRBV11-2 CASSFTGNRGAYEQYF TGTGCCAGCAGCTTTACGGGAAACCGGGGCGCCTACGAGCAGTACTTC
NA TRBJ1-4 NA TRBV5-8 CAVGGSATNEKLFF TGTGCCGTTGGAGGTTCCGCAACTAATGAAAAACTGTTTTTT
NA TRBJ2-5 NA TRBV5-5 CASRFGGQETQYF TGTGCCAGCAGGTTCGGCGGCCAAGAGACCCAGTACTTC
few TRBJ1-1 NA TRBV28 CASSSLRQVSDTEAFF TGTGCCAGCAGTTCCCTCCGACAGGTATCGGACACTGAAGCTTTCTTT
few TRBJ1-2 NA TRBV6-1 CASSSSRTSGGGYTF TGTGCCAGCAGCAGCTCCCGGACCTCAGGTGGCGGCTACACCTTC
NA TRBJ1-6 NA TRBV12-3/TRBV12-4 CASSWGRVGTPLHF TGTGCCAGCAGTTGGGGCCGGGTTGGGACACCCCTCCACTTT
many TRBJ2-1 TRBD2 TRBV7-9 CASSPHLPSGAGGEQFF TGTGCCAGCAGCCCCCACCTCCCTAGCGGGGCCGGAGGTGAGCAGTTCTTC
NA TRBJ1-1 NA TRBV18 CASSPSEVGGRTEAFF TGTGCCAGCTCACCCTCCGAGGTAGGGGGGCGGACTGAAGCTTTCTTT
NA TRBJ2-3 TRBD1 TRBV20-1 CSARGFGQGRTDTQYF TGCAGTGCTAGGGGCTTCGGACAGGGGCGCACAGATACGCAGTATTTT
many TRBJ1-2 TRBD1 TRBV2 CASPGGRGYGYTF TGTGCCAGCCCGGGGGGCAGGGGGTATGGCTACACCTTC
few TRBJ1-2 NA TRBV20-1 CSARRDIANYGYTF TGCAGTGCTAGACGGGACATAGCTAACTATGGCTACACCTTC
few TRBJ1-1 NA TRBV3-1 CASSQGSTNTEAFF TGTGCCAGCAGCCAAGGATCAACGAACACTGAAGCTTTCTTT